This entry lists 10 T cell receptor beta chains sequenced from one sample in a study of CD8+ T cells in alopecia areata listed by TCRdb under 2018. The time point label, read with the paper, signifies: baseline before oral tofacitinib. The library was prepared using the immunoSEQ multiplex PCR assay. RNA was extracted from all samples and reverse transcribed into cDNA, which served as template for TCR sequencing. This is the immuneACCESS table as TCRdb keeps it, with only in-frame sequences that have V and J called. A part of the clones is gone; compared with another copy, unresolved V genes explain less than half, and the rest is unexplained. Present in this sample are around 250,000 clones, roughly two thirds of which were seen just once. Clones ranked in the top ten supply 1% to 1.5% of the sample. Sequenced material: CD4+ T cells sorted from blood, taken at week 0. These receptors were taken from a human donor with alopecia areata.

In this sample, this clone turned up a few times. The CDR3 DNA sequence: TGCGCCAGCAGCCCTTTGAAGGTAGGGGGGCTTGATGATCAGCCCCAGCATTTT. Its translation: CASSPLKVGGLDDQPQHF. The chain uses TRBV4-1 and TRBJ1-5, with D possibly being TRBD1 (6 bases). Germline V gives CDR1 MGHRA, CDR2 YSYEKL. This CDR3 has 18 residues. V shed 4 bases and J shed 5 bases, with 24 bases lying between them.

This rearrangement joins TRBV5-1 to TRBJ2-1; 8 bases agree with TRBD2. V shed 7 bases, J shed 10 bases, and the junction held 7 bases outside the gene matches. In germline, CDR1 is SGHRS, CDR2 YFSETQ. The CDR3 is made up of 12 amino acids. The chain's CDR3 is CASGKGGGEQFF. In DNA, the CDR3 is TGCGCCAGCGGGAAGGGCGGGGGGGAGCAGTTCTTC.

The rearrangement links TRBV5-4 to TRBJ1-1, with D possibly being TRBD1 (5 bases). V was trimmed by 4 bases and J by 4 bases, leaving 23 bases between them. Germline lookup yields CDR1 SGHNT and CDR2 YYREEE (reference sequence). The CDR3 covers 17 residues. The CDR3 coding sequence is TGTGCCAGCAGCCAGGGTGCATTGGGCCTCGGCCCCACTGAAGCTTTCTTT. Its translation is CASSQGALGLGPTEAFF. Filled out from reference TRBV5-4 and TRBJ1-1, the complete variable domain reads ETGVTQSPTHLIKTRGQQVTLRCSSQSGHNTVSWYQQALGQGPQFIFQYYREEENGRGNFPPRFSGLQFPNYSSELNVNALELDDSALYLCASSQGALGLGPTEAFFGQGTRLTVV.

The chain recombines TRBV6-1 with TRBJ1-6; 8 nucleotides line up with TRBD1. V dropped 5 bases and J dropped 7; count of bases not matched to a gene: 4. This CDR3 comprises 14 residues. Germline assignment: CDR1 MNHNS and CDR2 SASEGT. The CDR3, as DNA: TGTGCCAGCAGTTCCGACAGGGGCAATTCACCCCTCCACTTT. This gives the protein CASSSDRGNSPLHF.

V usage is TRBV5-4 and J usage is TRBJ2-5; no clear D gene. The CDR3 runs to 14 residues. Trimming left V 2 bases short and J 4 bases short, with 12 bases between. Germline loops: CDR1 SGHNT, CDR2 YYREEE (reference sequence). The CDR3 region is CASSFPHLPETQYF. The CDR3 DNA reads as TGTGCCAGCAGCTTCCCCCACCTTCCAGAGACCCAGTACTTC.

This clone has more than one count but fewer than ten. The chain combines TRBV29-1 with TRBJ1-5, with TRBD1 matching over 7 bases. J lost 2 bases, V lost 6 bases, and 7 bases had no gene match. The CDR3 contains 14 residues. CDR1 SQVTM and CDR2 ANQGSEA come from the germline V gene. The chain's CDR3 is CSVSQGGGNQPQHF. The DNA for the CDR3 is TGCAGCGTCAGTCAGGGGGGCGGCAATCAGCCCCAGCATTTT. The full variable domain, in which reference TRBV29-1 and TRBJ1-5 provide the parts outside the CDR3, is SAVISQKPSRDICQRGTSLTIQCQVDSQVTMMFWYRQQPGQSLTLIATANQGSEATYESGFVIDKFPISRPNLTFSTLTVSNMSPEDSSIYLCSVSQGGGNQPQHFGDGTRLSIL.

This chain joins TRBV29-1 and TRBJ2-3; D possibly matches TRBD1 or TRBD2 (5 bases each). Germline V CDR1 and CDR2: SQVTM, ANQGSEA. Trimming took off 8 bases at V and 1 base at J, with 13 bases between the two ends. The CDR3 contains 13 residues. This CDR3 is CSFRGLGTDTQYF. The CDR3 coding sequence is TGCAGCTTCCGGGGCCTTGGCACAGATACGCAGTATTTT.

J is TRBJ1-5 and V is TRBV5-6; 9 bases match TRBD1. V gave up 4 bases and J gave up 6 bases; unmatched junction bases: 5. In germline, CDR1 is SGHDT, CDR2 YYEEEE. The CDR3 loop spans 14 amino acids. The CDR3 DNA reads TGTGCCAGCAGCCAGGGACAGGGCTCTCAGCCCCAGCATTTT. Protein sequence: CASSQGQGSQPQHF. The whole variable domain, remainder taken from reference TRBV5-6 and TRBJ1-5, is DAGVTQSPTHLIKTRGQQVTLRCSPKSGHDTVSWYQQALGQGPQFIFQYYEEEERQRGNFPDRFSGHQFPNYSSELNVNALLLGDSALYLCASSQGQGSQPQHFGDGTRLSIL.

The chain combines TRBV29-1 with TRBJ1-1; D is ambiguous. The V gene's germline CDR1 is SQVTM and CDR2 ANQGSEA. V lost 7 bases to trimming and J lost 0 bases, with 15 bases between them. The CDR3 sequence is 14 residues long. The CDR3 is CSASPRTVNTEAFF. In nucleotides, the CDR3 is TGCAGCGCTAGCCCGCGAACAGTGAACACTGAAGCTTTCTTT. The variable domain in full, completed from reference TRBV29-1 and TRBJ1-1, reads SAVISQKPSRDICQRGTSLTIQCQVDSQVTMMFWYRQQPGQSLTLIATANQGSEATYESGFVIDKFPISRPNLTFSTLTVSNMSPEDSSIYLCSASPRTVNTEAFFGQGTRLTVV.

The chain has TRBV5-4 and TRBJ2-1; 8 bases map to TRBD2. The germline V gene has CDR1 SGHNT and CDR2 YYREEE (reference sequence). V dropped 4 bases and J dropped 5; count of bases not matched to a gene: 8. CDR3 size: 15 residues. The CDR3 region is CASSLSVGGDNEQFF. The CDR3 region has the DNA TGTGCCAGCAGCCTCTCGGTCGGGGGGGACAATGAGCAGTTCTTC.